The source of this TCR beta chain is a study of T cell responses to AZD1222 COVID-19 vaccine. Generated by immunoSEQ multiplex PCR, the TCRdb table keeps only in-frame clones and is missing some. Of about 96,000 clones in the sample, over 75% are singletons; the top ten hold less than 3.5%. As for this clone: The antigen is not known.

Whole-study results and caveats: White British ancestry dominated among donors, who included more females, and clonal diversity was possibly underestimated. Baseline seropositivity characterized only a handful of AZD1222 recipients.

Sample: peripheral blood, taken on day 0 of AZD1222 vaccination. This clonotype was sampled from an adult in good health.

The CDR3 sequence: CASSKGGYVSEAFF. The CDR3 DNA is TGTGCCAGCAGCAAAGGGGGCTATGTATCTGAAGCTTTCTTT. The chain is built from TRBV2 and TRBJ1-1; 7 positions agree with TRBD1. The CDR3 spans 14 residues. Germline assignment: CDR1 SNHLY and CDR2 FYNNEI. V trimming: 6 bases; J trimming: 6 bases; junction bases outside the gene matches: 10.